The clone carrying this TCR beta chain was picked up one time. The entry originates in a study of control samples from healthy donors and cancer patients. The data were produced by immunoSEQ multiplex PCR, yet TCRdb's version contains in-frame clones alone and is incomplete. The profile covers over 100,000 clones, with roughly 92% appearing a single time and 5.5% taken by the ten largest. The CDR3 runs 12 residues. The V and J ends lost 4 bases and 9 bases respectively, with 7 bases between them. CDR1 LGHDT and CDR2 YNNKEL come from the germline V gene (reference sequence). The V call is TRBV3-1 (or the pseudogene TRBV3-2), the J call TRBJ1-6; D gene uncertain. The specimen was blood. This receptor was obtained from a man aged 18 to 29 in good health. The CDR3 sequence: CASSLGVSPLHF. The CDR3 DNA sequence: TGTGCCAGCAGCCTGGGAGTTTCACCCCTCCACTTT.